These 10 T cell receptor beta chains came from one sample sequenced in a study of somatic mutations in cytotoxic T cells in rheumatoid arthritis (dated by TCRdb to 2016 to 2017). Libraries came from the immunoSEQ multiplex PCR assay. This immuneACCESS table, as held by TCRdb, lists in-frame sequences with V and J called but not all clones. Of the missing ones, under half trace to an unresolved V gene in checked studies; the others have no known cause. For this sample the table gives 13,000 or so clones, of which 82% were detected only once. Approximately 31% of the sample is taken by the ten largest. Sequencing was carried out using CD8+ T cells sorted from blood. The receptors originated from an adult with rheumatoid arthritis.

By share, this clone counts as medium-sized. The genes are TRBV7-9 and TRBJ1-5; D is ambiguous. V lost 1 base to trimming and J lost 4 bases, with 8 bases between them. Germline CDR1 SEHNR, CDR2 FQNEAQ (reference sequence). The CDR3 length is 14 residues. CDR3 DNA sequence: TGTGCCAGCAGCTTAGGTGTACAGAATCAGCCCCAGCATTTT. As protein: CASSLGVQNQPQHF.

The CDR3 DNA is TGTGCCAGCAGTTTAGGGGGCCCTGCAAGGGAGCAGTTCTTC. As protein: CASSLGGPAREQFF. The chain joins TRBV27 to TRBJ2-1; a possible D gene is TRBD1 (6 bases). There are 14 residues in the CDR3. Germline CDR1 is MNHEY and CDR2 is SMNVEV (reference sequence). The V gene lost 2 bases and the J gene lost 10 bases, with 15 bases spanning the gap.

This clone showed up just a few times. The chain uses TRBV7-9 and TRBJ2-7; no clear D. The germline V gene encodes CDR1 SEHNR and CDR2 FQNEAQ (reference sequence). This CDR3 is built from 14 residues. The germline V and J ends were trimmed by 10 bases and 2 bases, with 18 bases remaining between them. The CDR3 coding sequence is TGTGCCATCGAGACATCTAATGGCCCCTACGAGCAGTACTTC. Translating gives CAIETSNGPYEQYF.

The rearrangement uses TRBV5-1 and TRBJ1-3; 7 nucleotides match TRBD1. Germline loops: CDR1 SGHRS, CDR2 YFSETQ. The V and J ends lost 4 bases and 0 bases, in that order; junction bases with no gene match: 4. This CDR3 is built from 15 residues. CDR3 DNA: TGCGCCAGCAGCCTGGGACAGAGCTCTGGAAACACCATATATTTT. It specifies CASSLGQSSGNTIYF.

The V and J genes are TRBV10-2 and TRBJ2-1, with 11 bases identical to TRBD2. Germline CDR1 reads WSHSY; CDR2 reads SAAADI. The CDR3 is 14 residues long. V shed 8 bases and J 4 bases; nucleotides not matched to a gene: 4. CDR3 loop: CASLTSGGYNEQFF. CDR3 bases: TGCGCCAGCTTAACTAGCGGGGGTTACAATGAGCAGTTCTTC.

This clone was counted a few times. The V and J genes are TRBV4-1 and TRBJ1-1; D is possibly TRBD1 (6 bases). Looked up from germline, CDR1 is MGHRA and CDR2 is YSYEKL. The CDR3 spans 13 residues. V lost 7 bases to trimming and J lost 8 bases, with 17 bases between them. The CDR3 spells CASIEGQSKEAFF. The CDR3 nucleotides read TGCGCCAGCATCGAAGGACAGTCGAAAGAAGCTTTCTTT.

The chain uses TRBV25-1 and TRBJ2-7; D is unclear. The germline V gene has CDR1 MGHDK and CDR2 SYGVNS. Deletions cut 2 bases from V and 0 bases from J, with 5 bases between. The CDR3 runs to 13 residues. The DNA of the CDR3 is TGTGCCAGCAGTGAACAGAACTCCTACGAGCAGTACTTC. Its translation is CASSEQNSYEQYF.

The chain's CDR3 is CASREDVGRNTEAFF. CDR3 coding DNA: TGTGCCAGCAGAGAGGACGTGGGGAGGAACACTGAAGCTTTCTTT. The chain is built from TRBV6-1 and TRBJ1-1; D not certain. Trimming cost V 6 bases and J 1 base, with 15 bases left between them. The CDR3 is 15 amino acids. Germline V gene sequence: CDR1 MNHNS, CDR2 SASEGT.

The V gene is TRBV11-2, the J gene TRBJ1-2; D remains unclear. CDR1 and CDR2 (germline): SGHAT, FQNNGV. V was shortened by 5 bases and J by 3 bases, with 10 bases between the two germline ends. This CDR3 region has 13 residues. CDR3 DNA sequence: TGTGCCAGCAGCCCCGGACGGGACTATGGCTACACCTTC. It codes for CASSPGRDYGYTF.

The J gene is TRBJ2-5, the V gene TRBV5-1; D is unclear. The CDR3 contains 15 residues. Trimming stripped 2 bases from V and 4 bases from J, with 15 bases between. CDR1 is SGHRS, CDR2 YFSETQ, per germline. The CDR3, as DNA: TGCGCCAGCAGCTTAGGACGGAAGGTTGGAGAGACCCAGTACTTC. Protein product: CASSLGRKVGETQYF.